These T cell receptor beta chains were read from a single sample in a study of blood T cell repertoires in COVID-19. Libraries were prepared by immunoSEQ multiplex PCR; TCRdb keeps only in-frame clonotypes and omits some of them. The table includes roughly 200,000 clones, 86% detected once. Specimen: peripheral blood. Source of these receptors: a woman aged 25 to 39 with active or convalescent COVID-19. CDR3s include the opening cysteine and the closing phenylalanine or tryptophan. A D gene is named only where the DNA matches it firmly. Some rows have no size entry. The others give once, few or many, or a class for an expanded clone.

D gene	V gene	J gene	clone size	CDR3 protein	CDR3 DNA
TRBD1	TRBV7-2	TRBJ1-1	.	CASSSQGVLNTEAFF	TGTGCCAGCAGCTCACAGGGGGTTTTAAATACTGAAGCTTTCTTT
TRBD2	TRBV11-2	TRBJ2-2	.	CASSHPGTINTGELFF	TGTGCCAGCAGTCATCCCGGGACTATAAACACCGGGGAGCTGTTTTTT
.	TRBV4-1	TRBJ2-2	few	CASSPLWRGDTGELFF	TGCGCCAGCAGCCCCCTGTGGAGGGGAGACACCGGGGAGCTGTTTTTT
TRBD2	TRBV2	TRBJ2-3	.	CASSEALLAGSTDTQYF	TGTGCCAGCAGTGAAGCGCTGCTAGCGGGTAGCACAGATACGCAGTATTTT
TRBD1	TRBV3-1/TRBV3-2	TRBJ1-2	.	CASADSGQELYGYTF	TGTGCCAGCGCCGACTCAGGACAGGAACTATATGGCTACACCTTC
.	TRBV5-6	TRBJ2-1	.	CASGGGQGLRNEQFF	TGTGCCAGCGGGGGGGGGCAGGGCCTGAGGAATGAGCAGTTCTTC
TRBD2	TRBV11-3	TRBJ2-3	.	CASSLVAGGLTDTQYF	TGTGCCAGCAGCTTAGTGGCGGGGGGACTCACAGATACGCAGTATTTT
.	TRBV2	TRBJ1-1	.	CASISRGDTEAFF	TGTGCCAGCATTAGCCGGGGGGACACTGAAGCTTTCTTT
.	TRBV28	TRBJ2-2	.	CASSLAGPNTGELFF	TGTGCCAGCAGTTTAGCGGGACCGAACACCGGGGAGCTGTTTTTT
TRBD1	TRBV11-2	TRBJ1-1	.	CASSLGDRGEAFF	TGTGCCAGCAGCCTGGGGGACAGGGGAGAAGCTTTCTTT
TRBD1	TRBV5-1	TRBJ2-2	.	CASRPGQGFAGELFF	TGCGCCAGCCGCCCAGGACAGGGGTTTGCCGGGGAGCTGTTTTTT
.	TRBV30	TRBJ1-2	.	CAWSVLAGADDYGYTF	TGTGCCTGGAGTGTACTGGCAGGGGCTGATGACTATGGCTACACCTTC
.	TRBV13	TRBJ1-2	once	CASSLRLKANYGYTF	TGTGCCAGCAGCTTGAGGCTGAAAGCTAACTATGGCTACACCTTC
.	TRBV11-3	TRBJ2-1	.	CASSPGLLSYNEQFF	TGTGCCAGCAGCCCCGGACTCCTTTCCTACAATGAGCAGTTCTTC
TRBD1	TRBV13	TRBJ1-2	.	CASSSGQLAYGYTF	TGTGCCAGCAGCTCGGGACAGCTAGCCTATGGCTACACCTTC
.	TRBV16	TRBJ2-1	once	CASSQDRTSLDEQFF	TGTGCCAGCAGCCAAGACAGGACTAGTTTGGATGAGCAGTTCTTC
TRBD1	TRBV18	TRBJ1-3	once	CASSQRQGVAGNTIYF	TGTGCCAGCTCACAGCGACAGGGAGTCGCTGGAAACACCATATATTTT
TRBD1	TRBV5-1	TRBJ2-7	.	CASSLSTGRHEQYF	TGCGCCAGCAGCTTGTCGACAGGGAGACACGAGCAGTACTTC
TRBD1	TRBV3-1/TRBV3-2	TRBJ1-1	few	CASSPRTGRGTEAFF	TGTGCCAGCAGCCCTCGGACAGGGCGAGGCACTGAAGCTTTCTTT
TRBD1	TRBV10-3	TRBJ1-6	.	CAIKDRGQGSPLHF	TGTGCCATCAAAGACAGGGGGCAGGGTTCACCCCTCCACTTT
.	TRBV4-1	TRBJ2-1	.	CASSQVGQGSYNEQFF	TGCGCCAGCAGCCAAGTGGGTCAGGGATCCTACAATGAGCAGTTCTTC
.	TRBV6-4	TRBJ2-2	few	CASSESGTGELFF	TGTGCCAGCAGTGAATCAGGGACCGGGGAGCTGTTTTTT
.	TRBV7-9	TRBJ1-1	.	CASSAQALNTEAFF	TGTGCCAGCAGCGCGCAGGCGTTGAACACTGAAGCTTTCTTT
.	TRBV19	TRBJ1-6	once	CASSISAAGYNSPLHF	TGTGCCAGTAGTATTTCTGCGGCCGGATATAATTCACCCCTCCACTTT
TRBD1	TRBV6-5	TRBJ2-5	.	CASGGTGAQYF	TGTGCCAGCGGGGGCACAGGGGCCCAGTACTTC
.	TRBV4-1	TRBJ2-7	.	CASSQEPAGAYEQYF	TGCGCCAGCAGCCAAGAACCAGCGGGCGCCTACGAGCAGTACTTC
.	TRBV6-5	TRBJ1-3	.	CASSRLLVSGNTIYF	TGTGCCAGCAGTCGACTCCTGGTCTCTGGAAACACCATATATTTT
TRBD1	TRBV28	TRBJ2-4	.	CASQGQGIGAKNIQYF	TGTGCCAGCCAGGGACAGGGGATTGGGGCCAAAAACATTCAGTACTTC
TRBD1	TRBV9	TRBJ1-4	.	CASSPLSDRESEKLFF	TGTGCCAGCAGCCCCCTCTCGGACAGGGAGAGTGAAAAACTGTTTTTT
TRBD2	TRBV9	TRBJ2-1	.	CASSVASGGQSYNEQFF	TGTGCCAGCAGCGTAGCTAGCGGGGGGCAGTCCTACAATGAGCAGTTCTTC
TRBD2	TRBV27	TRBJ2-3	.	CASSLPFPSGGRAKDTQYF	TGTGCCAGCAGTTTACCTTTTCCCTCCGGCGGGAGGGCCAAAGATACGCAGTATTTT
TRBD1	TRBV28	TRBJ1-2	.	CASSVTGGAYGYTF	TGTGCCAGCAGTGTGACAGGGGGTGCCTATGGCTACACCTTC
TRBD2	TRBV27	TRBJ2-1	.	CASNSLAGGGNEQFF	TGTGCCAGCAACTCACTAGCGGGAGGGGGCAATGAGCAGTTCTTC
.	TRBV4-1	TRBJ1-4	.	CASSQVSGGPTNEKLFF	TGCGCCAGCAGCCAAGTCTCGGGGGGCCCAACTAATGAAAAACTGTTTTTT
TRBD1	TRBV3-1/TRBV3-2	TRBJ2-7	.	CASSSGTGTYEQYF	TGTGCCAGCAGCTCCGGGACAGGGACCTACGAGCAGTACTTC
.	TRBV7-9	TRBJ1-1	.	CASSLAGLTEAFF	TGTGCCAGCAGCTTAGCGGGACTCACTGAAGCTTTCTTT
.	TRBV12-3/TRBV12-4	TRBJ2-5	.	CASSFNGETQYF	TGTGCCAGCAGTTTCAACGGGGAGACCCAGTACTTC
.	TRBV5-4	TRBJ2-7	.	CASSLGPGSYEQYF	TGTGCCAGCAGCCTAGGCCCCGGCTCCTACGAGCAGTACTTC
.	TRBV10-3	TRBJ2-5	.	CAISGRGEETQYF	TGTGCCATCAGTGGCAGGGGAGAAGAGACCCAGTACTTC
TRBD1	TRBV19	TRBJ1-1	once	CASSASTGGRAFF	TGTGCCAGTAGTGCCTCCACAGGGGGCCGAGCTTTCTTT
TRBD1	TRBV19	TRBJ2-7	once	CASSIVMAGGEQYF	TGTGCCAGTAGTATAGTGATGGCAGGGGGCGAGCAGTACTTC
.	TRBV28	TRBJ2-7	.	CASSPPRGFNEQYF	TGTGCCAGCAGTCCCCCCAGGGGATTCAACGAGCAGTACTTC